The 18 T cell receptor beta chains reported below all come from one sample, sequenced in a study of T cells in Graves' hyperthyroidism and ophthalmopathy. Amplification targeted TCR beta CDR3 regions from RNA transcripts. The HTBI primer set served for first-round RT-PCR of the TCR CDR3. A single record per CDR3 protein comes from TCRdb applying MiXCR to the multiplex PCR reads. The data show 600,000 or so distinct CDR3 sequences, about 16% seen once. Source material: blood. These receptors came from a woman in her thirties with Graves' hyperthyroidism.

The V call is TRBV20-1, the J call TRBJ1-4; weak D call: TRBD1 (6 bases). This CDR3 has 14 residues. V lost 6 bases to trimming and J lost 0 bases, with 11 bases between them. The germline V gene encodes CDR1 DFQATT and CDR2 SNEGSKA (reference sequence). The CDR3 coding sequence is TGCAGTGCGGAACGGACAGCAACTAATGAAAAACTGTTTTTT. Amino acids: CSAERTATNEKLFF.

Only a few counts were recorded for this clonotype. V and J are TRBV5-1 and TRBJ1-1; perhaps TRBD1 as D (6 bases). Germline values: CDR1 SGHRS, CDR2 YFSETQ. The V gene lost 1 base and the J gene lost 3 bases, with 7 bases spanning the gap. This CDR3 comprises 13 residues. The CDR3 bases are TGCGCCAGCAGCTTGAGGACAGACACTGAAGCTTTCTTT. This sequence encodes CASSLRTDTEAFF.

The chain recombines TRBV28 with TRBJ2-5, with 8 bases lining up with TRBD1. The CDR3 totals 15 residues. Trimming at V came to 5 bases and at J to 9 bases, leaving 14 bases not matched to a gene. Germline V gene sequence: CDR1 MDHEN, CDR2 SYDVKM. The CDR3 region has the DNA TGTGCCAGCAGTCCCCGACAGGGGAGACGGATGGCCCAGTACTTC. Residues: CASSPRQGRRMAQYF.

This clonotype has a handful of counts. V and J are TRBV15 and TRBJ2-4; D unclear. Trimming removed 8 bases from V and 7 bases from J, with 18 bases in between. This CDR3 region has 14 residues. Germline V lookup: CDR1 LNHNV, CDR2 YYDKDF (reference sequence). CDR3: CATSQRAAGNIQYF. CDR3 DNA sequence: TGTGCCACCTCCCAACGGGCCGCCGGGAACATTCAGTACTTC.

This clonotype was found many times. The chain combines TRBV12-3 or TRBV12-4 with TRBJ1-1; maybe TRBD1 (5 bases). V lost 3 bases to trimming and J lost 5 bases, with 13 bases between them. The CDR3 runs 14 residues. Written as DNA, the CDR3 is TGTGCCAGCAGTTTGAACGGGGGGAGAACTGAAGCTTTCTTT. Translation gives CASSLNGGRTEAFF.

This chain joins TRBV9 and TRBJ2-3; D perhaps matches TRBD1 (6 bases). The CDR3 sequence is 14 residues long. Germline V gene data show CDR1 as SGDLS and CDR2 as YYNGEE. Trimming took 3 bases from V and 2 from J, leaving 10 bases between them. The CDR3 here is CASSGGPHTDTQYF. CDR3 in DNA: TGTGCCAGCAGCGGGGGGCCACACACAGATACGCAGTATTTT.

This rearrangement joins TRBV5-1 to TRBJ2-1; 13 nucleotides line up with TRBD2. Germline trimming cut 4 bases from V and 6 bases from J; bases unmatched to any gene: 7. Per the germline V gene, CDR1 is SGHRS and CDR2 is YFSETQ. The CDR3 has 16 residues. The CDR3 DNA sequence: TGCGCCAGCAGCCTGCCGGGACTAGCGGGAATCAATGAGCAGTTCTTC. The encoded protein is CASSLPGLAGINEQFF.

This clonotype has just one count. The chain recombines TRBV9 with TRBJ1-1; no clear D. Trimming shortened V by 2 bases and J by 0 bases, and 8 bases separated the two germline ends. Germline V CDR1 and CDR2: SGDLS, YYNGEE. The CDR3 is 14 residues long. The CDR3 nucleotides are TGTGCCAGCAGCGTCTTCGATCTGAACACTGAAGCTTTCTTT. Its translation is CASSVFDLNTEAFF.

There are many counts of this clonotype. The genes are TRBV28 and TRBJ2-7; 12 bases are shared with TRBD1. CDR1 MDHEN and CDR2 SYDVKM come from the germline V gene. Germline trimming cut 4 bases from V and 5 bases from J; bases unmatched to any gene: 6. The CDR3 runs 15 residues. The CDR3 spells CASSYRDRGPDEQYF. The CDR3 DNA follows: TGTGCCAGCAGTTACCGGGACAGGGGGCCCGACGAGCAGTACTTC.

This clonotype was observed many times. This chain joins TRBV20-1 and TRBJ2-1; TRBD2 matches at 7 bases. With 6 bases clipped from V and 4 bases from J, the junction kept 9 bases outside the gene matches. In germline, CDR1 is DFQATT, CDR2 SNEGSKA (reference sequence). The CDR3 loop spans 14 amino acids. CDR3 DNA sequence: TGCAGTGCCGGGTCGCTAGCGGTATACAATGAGCAGTTCTTC. As protein: CSAGSLAVYNEQFF.

This clonotype came up once. V and J are TRBV3-1 and TRBJ2-5, with unresolved D. Germline V gene sequence: CDR1 LGHDT, CDR2 YNNKEL (reference sequence). V lost 1 base and J lost 1, with 10 bases in between. The CDR3 sequence is 15 residues long. In DNA, the CDR3 is TGTGCCAGCAGCCAAGTGCCCGGGTCCCAAGAGACCCAGTACTTC. Amino acids: CASSQVPGSQETQYF.

This clonotype appeared many times. V usage is TRBV6-2 or TRBV6-3 and J usage is TRBJ2-5; D gene unclear. V gave up 3 bases and J gave up 4 bases, with 6 bases separating them. The CDR3 consists of 12 residues. Germline assignment: CDR1 MNHEY and CDR2 SVGEGT. CDR3 loop: CASSYPSETQYF. In nucleotides, the CDR3 is TGTGCCAGCAGTTATCCGTCAGAGACCCAGTACTTC.

This clonotype was seen many times. V is TRBV15 and J is TRBJ1-1, with TRBD1 as a possible D gene (5 bases). This CDR3 is 14 amino acids long. CDR1 LNHNV and CDR2 YYDKDF come from the germline V gene (reference sequence). V was cut by 6 bases and J by 0 bases, with 11 bases left in between. The CDR3 bases are TGTGCCACCAGGGCAGGACACATGAACACTGAAGCTTTCTTT. This sequence encodes CATRAGHMNTEAFF.

This clonotype was recorded at least ten times. V usage is TRBV20-1 and J usage is TRBJ2-7, with 9 bases lining up with TRBD1. The V and J ends lost 5 bases and 3 bases, in that order; junction bases with no gene match: 5. The CDR3 runs to 13 residues. Germline lookup yields CDR1 DFQATT and CDR2 SNEGSKA (reference sequence). CDR3 in DNA: TGCAGTGCTCGACGACAGGGGGGCTACGAGCAGTACTTC. It translates to CSARRQGGYEQYF.

This clonotype has ten or more counts. The chain employs TRBV6-1 and TRBJ2-7; D not resolved. The length of the CDR3 is 14 residues. CDR1 is MNHNS and CDR2 is SASEGT in the germline V gene. Trimming removed 5 bases from V and 7 bases from J, with 18 bases in between. The CDR3 region is CASSSPLGLREQYF. The CDR3 DNA sequence: TGTGCCAGCAGTTCTCCTTTGGGCTTGAGAGAGCAGTACTTC.

This clonotype has just a few counts. The chain joins TRBV6-1 to TRBJ2-5, with 13 bases matching TRBD2. The CDR3 consists of 16 residues. In germline, CDR1 is MNHNS, CDR2 SASEGT. V lost 8 bases, J lost 4 bases, and 10 bases stayed unmatched. The CDR3 loop reads CASGKRLAGGGETQYF. CDR3 nucleotide sequence: TGTGCCAGCGGTAAAAGACTAGCGGGAGGCGGAGAGACCCAGTACTTC.

This rearrangement joins TRBV20-1 to TRBJ2-3; a weak D match, TRBD2 (5 bases). Germline CDR1 reads DFQATT; CDR2 reads SNEGSKA (reference sequence). The CDR3 totals 14 residues. V was pared by 1 base and J by 5 bases, with 13 bases between. The CDR3 loop reads CSARVRPGRDTQYF. CDR3 sequence (DNA): TGCAGTGCTAGAGTGAGACCGGGGAGAGATACGCAGTATTTT.

This clonotype was recorded at least ten times. V usage is TRBV6-2 or TRBV6-3 and J usage is TRBJ1-1, with 7 bases fitting TRBD1. V lost 5 bases, J lost 0 bases, and 3 bases stayed unmatched. CDR1 MNHEY and CDR2 SVGEGT come from the germline V gene. This CDR3 spans 14 amino acids. The CDR3 bases are TGTGCCAGCAGTCGGGACAGACTGAACACTGAAGCTTTCTTT. Its protein product is CASSRDRLNTEAFF.